One sample yielded the 26 T cell receptor beta chains listed below, sequenced in a study of shared clonotypes between healthy human individuals. TCRdb keeps only in-frame clones here, not all; method: immunoSEQ multiplex PCR. The repertoire has about 480,000 clones, nearly 80% of them found once; the top ten carry around 13%. The source material was PBMCs. The receptors originated from a woman aged 40 to 55 in good health. Some clones in this sample may be carry-over from other donors' samples.

The chain links TRBV5-1 to TRBJ2-7; 7 bases are a match to TRBD2. Unmatched junction bases numbered 9, after V lost 0 bases and J lost 9 bases. The germline CDR1 and CDR2 sequences are SGHRS and YFSETQ. The CDR3 is 14 residues long. The CDR3 spells CASSLVAGDQGQYF. For the CDR3, the DNA is TGCGCCAGCAGCTTGGTTGCGGGGGACCAGGGGCAGTACTTC.

CDR3 DNA sequence: TGCAGCGTAGGACAGGGGGCTCTAAATGAGCAGTTCTTC. This encodes CSVGQGALNEQFF. The rearrangement joins TRBV29-1 to TRBJ2-1, with 11 bases identical to TRBD1. Trimming removed 6 bases from V and 7 bases from J; junction bases left unmatched: 5. The CDR3 totals 13 residues. Germline V gene data show CDR1 as SQVTM and CDR2 as ANQGSEA.

The gene calls are TRBV19 and TRBJ1-5; a possible D gene is TRBD1 (5 bases). The germline gives CDR1 LNHDA, CDR2 SQIVND (reference sequence). The V end lost 3 bases, the J end lost 2 bases, and 11 bases lay between the germline ends. The CDR3 covers 15 residues. The CDR3 sequence: CASSIHGGGNQPQHF. CDR3 nucleotide sequence: TGTGCCAGTAGTATCCATGGAGGGGGCAATCAGCCCCAGCATTTT.

To note about this clone: It may be a read error: a sequence one base away is much more abundant. The chain employs TRBV29-1 and TRBJ1-2, with D possibly matching TRBD1 (5 bases). The CDR3 has 10 residues. The V and J ends lost 8 bases and 6 bases respectively, with 10 bases between them. Germline CDR1 and CDR2: SQVTM and ANQGSEA. CDR3 amino acids: CSLSGDGYTF. The CDR3 nucleotides are TGCAGCTTGTCGGGGGATGGCTACACCTTC.

This clone appeared once. The chain is built from TRBV11-1 and TRBJ1-1; 7 nucleotides agree with TRBD1. J gave up 5 bases and V 3 bases, and 9 bases lay outside the gene matches. CDR3 length: 15 residues. Looked up from germline, CDR1 is SGHAT and CDR2 is FQDESV (reference sequence). Written as DNA, the CDR3 is TGTGCCAGCAGCTTGGGGCCAGGGGGGGAAACTGAAGCTTTCTTT. It translates to CASSLGPGGETEAFF.

This clone was seen once. V and J are TRBV9 and TRBJ2-1, with TRBD1 matching 7 bases. V gave up 2 bases and J gave up 6 bases; unmatched junction bases: 8. The germline gives CDR1 SGDLS, CDR2 YYNGEE. The CDR3 has 15 residues. The CDR3 reads CASSVRGQDGNEQFF. The CDR3 region has the DNA TGTGCCAGCAGCGTGCGCGGACAGGACGGCAATGAGCAGTTCTTC.

The count of this clone is one. The CDR3 DNA sequence: TGTGCCAGCAGCCAAGATCTAGACACCGGGGAGCTGTTTTTT. Residues: CASSQDLDTGELFF. The chain combines TRBV14 with TRBJ2-2; D is undetermined. The CDR3 runs 14 residues. Germline V gene sequence: CDR1 SGHDN, CDR2 FVKESK. Trimming removed 0 bases at V and 3 bases at J, with 5 bases between.

The V gene is TRBV5-1, the J gene TRBJ2-7; possible D gene TRBD1, 7 bases. The CDR3 runs to 16 residues. Trimming cost V 0 bases and J 3 bases, with 16 bases left between them. Looked up from germline, CDR1 is SGHRS and CDR2 is YFSETQ. The CDR3 reads CASSLEGRTGVYEQYF. The CDR3 DNA is TGCGCCAGCAGCTTGGAAGGGAGGACAGGTGTCTACGAGCAGTACTTC.

V and J are TRBV28 and TRBJ1-1; 7 positions agree with TRBD1. Trimming removed 4 bases from V and 4 bases from J; junction bases left unmatched: 12. Per the germline V gene, CDR1 is MDHEN and CDR2 is SYDVKM. This CDR3 region has 16 residues. CDR3 DNA sequence: TGTGCCAGCAGTTCGCCGACAGGGTCGGGGGGCACTGAAGCTTTCTTT. Its protein product is CASSSPTGSGGTEAFF.

This clone was counted once. The rearrangement joins TRBV5-8 to TRBJ2-7, with 10 positions matching TRBD2. CDR1 and CDR2 (germline): SGHTS, YDEGEE. CDR3 length equals 17 residues. V lost 3 bases to trimming and J lost 2 bases; unmatched junction nucleotides: 11. CDR3 coding DNA: TGTGCCAGCAGCTGGACCCCCGGGACTAGCGTGACCTACGAGCAGTACTTC. This codes for CASSWTPGTSVTYEQYF.

V usage is TRBV27 and J usage is TRBJ2-3; 11 nucleotides match TRBD2. Germline V gene sequence: CDR1 MNHEY, CDR2 SMNVEV (reference sequence). V was pared by 5 bases and J by 4 bases, with 5 bases of the junction left unmatched. This CDR3 region has 15 residues. CDR3 loop: CASSQLAGEADTQYF. CDR3 bases: TGTGCCAGCAGTCAACTAGCGGGAGAGGCAGATACGCAGTATTTT.

The chain has TRBV7-8 and TRBJ2-7, with 7 bases aligning to TRBD1. CDR1 is SGHVS and CDR2 is FQNEAQ in the germline V gene. With 5 bases clipped from V and 0 bases from J, the junction kept 10 bases outside the gene matches. The CDR3 length is 16 residues. CDR3 DNA sequence: TGTGCCAGCAGCGCGCAATCCGGGACAGTCTCCTACGAGCAGTACTTC. It specifies CASSAQSGTVSYEQYF.

The CDR3 coding sequence is TGTGCCAGCAACTACGAAGGGGCAGGACCTATGAACACTGAAGCTTTCTTT. This encodes CASNYEGAGPMNTEAFF. The chain carries TRBV5-4 and TRBJ1-1, with D tentatively TRBD1 (5 bases). CDR3 size: 17 residues. Trimming took off 6 bases at V and 0 bases at J, with 21 bases between the two ends. From germline, CDR1 is SGHNT and CDR2 YYREEE (reference sequence).

The chain joins TRBV2 to TRBJ1-4, with 7 positions matching TRBD1. The CDR3 is 15 residues long. V lost 7 bases, J lost 3 bases, and 8 bases stayed unmatched. Germline V gene sequence: CDR1 SNHLY, CDR2 FYNNEI. The CDR3 is CASTPNRGPNEKLFF. CDR3 sequence (DNA): TGTGCCAGCACCCCGAACAGGGGCCCTAATGAAAAACTGTTTTTT.

Worth noting for this clone: This clone may be a read error of a much larger clone one base away. Other nucleotide sequences in the sample specify the same CDR3. The J gene is TRBJ2-1, the V gene TRBV7-2, with D hard to call. The germline V gene encodes CDR1 SGHTA and CDR2 FQGNSA. The CDR3 is made up of 16 amino acids. CDR3: CASSLYSRVSYNEQFF. The DNA for the CDR3 is TGTGCCAGTAGCTTATATTCCCGAGTTTCTTACAATGAGCAGTTCTTC.

This clone has only one observation. The CDR3 DNA reads as TGTGCCAGCAGCAGTAGCGGAGACTACGAGCAGTACTTC. Translation gives CASSSSGDYEQYF. The rearrangement links TRBV27 to TRBJ2-7, with D maybe TRBD2 (6 bases). The germline CDR1 and CDR2 sequences are MNHEY and SMNVEV (reference sequence). The V end lost 6 bases, the J end lost 3 bases, and 12 bases lay between the germline ends. The CDR3 spans 13 residues.

V usage is TRBV2 and J usage is TRBJ1-3; no clear D. There are 13 residues in the CDR3. V dropped 3 bases and J dropped 4 bases, with 7 bases sitting between them. CDR1 is SNHLY and CDR2 is FYNNEI in the germline V gene. Here the CDR3 DNA reads TGTGCCAGCAGTGACGGGATAGGAAACACCATATATTTT. This encodes CASSDGIGNTIYF.

This sequence joins TRBV28 and TRBJ1-2; TRBD1 is a possible D gene (5 bases). The CDR3 sequence is 14 residues long. The V end lost 2 bases, the J end lost 4 bases, and 11 bases lay between the germline ends. Germline lookup yields CDR1 MDHEN and CDR2 SYDVKM. Written as DNA, the CDR3 is TGTGCCAGCAGTTTACTGTCAGGGCTCTATGGCTACACCTTC. Its translation is CASSLLSGLYGYTF.

The genes are TRBV29-1 and TRBJ1-1; the D gene is possibly TRBD1 (6 bases). The length of the CDR3 is 14 residues. V lost 7 bases, J lost 4 bases, and 19 bases lay in between. Germline V gives CDR1 SQVTM, CDR2 ANQGSEA. The CDR3: CSAEGTGGFTEAFF. The CDR3 coding sequence is TGCAGCGCCGAAGGGACGGGGGGCTTCACTGAAGCTTTCTTT.

V gene TRBV29-1 combines with J gene TRBJ1-4; the D gene is possibly TRBD1 (6 bases). CDR3 length: 13 amino acids. Per germline, CDR1 SQVTM and CDR2 ANQGSEA. V lost 3 bases to trimming and J lost 8 bases, with 13 bases between them. In DNA, the CDR3 is TGCAGCGTTGAGGGCAGGGGAGGGGAAAAACTGTTTTTT. This codes for CSVEGRGGEKLFF.

V is TRBV29-1 and J is TRBJ2-7; D possibly matches TRBD1 or TRBD2 (5 bases each). V dropped 6 bases and J dropped 2 bases, with 17 bases sitting between them. CDR3 length equals 14 residues. Germline assignment: CDR1 SQVTM and CDR2 ANQGSEA. CDR3 loop: CSVLDTGKAYEQYF. CDR3 nucleotides: TGCAGCGTCCTGGACACGGGAAAGGCCTACGAGCAGTACTTC.

V usage is TRBV11-2 and J usage is TRBJ1-1, with a tentative D call TRBD1 (6 bases). CDR1 and CDR2 (germline): SGHAT, FQNNGV. Trimming pared 4 bases from V and 7 bases from J, leaving 13 bases between. The CDR3 has 13 amino acids. In DNA form, the CDR3 reads TGTGCCAGCAGCTCCCTCGGGGGCGGTGAAGCTTTCTTT. Translated, it gives CASSSLGGGEAFF.

This chain uses TRBV4-1 with TRBJ1-4, with no clear D. The CDR3 is 15 amino acids. Germline assignment: CDR1 MGHRA and CDR2 YSYEKL. Deletions cut 1 base from V and 8 bases from J, with 14 bases between. The CDR3 here is CASSQGPGESEKLFF. The CDR3 DNA reads TGCGCCAGCAGCCAAGGACCAGGAGAGTCCGAAAAACTGTTTTTT.

This chain uses TRBV29-1 with TRBJ2-2, with D maybe TRBD1 (6 bases). Between the trimmed V and J ends, which lost 4 bases and 5 bases, there was a span of 14 bases. The CDR3 consists of 14 residues. Germline CDR1 is SQVTM and CDR2 is ANQGSEA. The DNA of the CDR3 is TGCAGCGTTGCATTGGGCAGGGGAACCGGGGAGCTGTTTTTT. This translates into CSVALGRGTGELFF.

There are a few counts of this clone. The V gene is TRBV9, the J gene TRBJ2-5; D tentatively fits TRBD1 or TRBD2 (5 bases each). The CDR3 sequence is 15 residues long. V lost 4 bases and J lost 1, with 14 bases in between. Germline CDR1 is SGDLS and CDR2 is YYNGEE. The CDR3 region is CASSPRGNFQETQYF. Here the CDR3 DNA reads TGTGCCAGCAGCCCGAGGGGCAACTTCCAAGAGACCCAGTACTTC.

The chain employs TRBV9 and TRBJ2-3, with a tentative D call TRBD1 (5 bases). Trimming removed 0 bases at V and 4 bases at J, with 18 bases between. From germline, CDR1 is SGDLS and CDR2 YYNGEE. The CDR3 contains 17 residues. CDR3 residues: CASSVGTRSQGPDTQYF. The CDR3 DNA sequence: TGTGCCAGCAGCGTAGGTACGAGATCCCAGGGTCCAGATACGCAGTATTTT.